The 24 T cell receptor beta chains given below trace back to one sample, sequenced in a study of T cell responses to AZD1222 COVID-19 vaccine (dated by TCRdb to about 2021). The library was generated by the immunoSEQ multiplex PCR assay. Here the immuneACCESS table is served through TCRdb, limited to in-frame sequences with V and J called. Missing clones are a known gap in these copies; in checked studies unresolved V genes cover under half, and the rest lacks a known reason. The sample yields 100,000 to 150,000 clones; about nine tenths were counted once. Together, the top ten hold roughly 1.1% of the sample. Read against the paper, the sample's time point label means: about 28 days (+/-7) after the second vaccine dose. Sequences were derived from peripheral blood, sampled 28 days after the second AZD1222 dose. These receptors all stem from an adult who received the AZD1222 COVID-19 vaccine.

Written as DNA, the CDR3 is TGTGCCAGCAGGGCCCAAAGCACAGATACGCAGTATTTT. Its translation: CASRAQSTDTQYF. V is TRBV6-5 and J is TRBJ2-3; D gene unclear. The V end lost 6 bases, the J end lost 0 bases, and 7 bases lay between the germline ends. This CDR3 comprises 13 residues. The germline gives CDR1 MNHEY, CDR2 SVGAGI.

V and J are TRBV28 and TRBJ1-6; D may be TRBD1 (5 bases). The CDR3 loop spans 14 amino acids. Germline loops: CDR1 MDHEN, CDR2 SYDVKM. Deletions cut 3 bases from V and 7 bases from J, with 10 bases between. CDR3 region: CASSFRDPNSPLHF. CDR3 coding DNA: TGTGCCAGCAGTTTCAGGGACCCGAATTCACCCCTCCACTTT.

V usage is TRBV23-1 and J usage is TRBJ2-7, with 9 bases lining up with TRBD2. Being an ORF, TRBV23-1 has a function that is uncertain. The ends lost 2 bases at V and 4 bases at J; junction bases unmatched: 3. CDR3 length equals 14 residues. The CDR3 DNA reads TGCGCCAGCAGTCAACCGACTAGCGGATACGAGCAGTACTTC. This sequence encodes CASSQPTSGYEQYF.

The table lists this clone with a count of one. The V and J genes are TRBV19 and TRBJ2-7, with D possibly matching TRBD1 (6 bases). Deletions cut 10 bases from V and 2 bases from J, with 18 bases between. The CDR3 runs to 14 residues. Germline V gene sequence: CDR1 LNHDA, CDR2 SQIVND (reference sequence). The CDR3: CATLENRATYEQYF. CDR3 coding DNA: TGTGCCACCTTGGAGAACAGGGCGACCTACGAGCAGTACTTC.

The chain uses TRBV18 and TRBJ1-2; TRBD1 matches at 9 bases. CDR1 is KGHSH, CDR2 LQKENI, per germline. This CDR3 comprises 13 residues. V was clipped by 2 bases and J by 5 bases; unmatched bases: 0. The CDR3 sequence: CASSPDRGYGYTF. DNA for the CDR3: TGTGCCAGCTCACCAGACAGGGGGTATGGCTACACCTTC.

Only one count was recorded for this clone. In DNA form, the CDR3 reads TGTGCCAGCAGTTACAGCGAAGGCACTGAAGCTTTCTTT. Amino acids: CASSYSEGTEAFF. This sequence joins TRBV6-5 and TRBJ1-1; D gene ambiguous. V lost 2 bases to trimming and J lost 4 bases, with 8 bases between them. This CDR3 region has 13 residues. Germline CDR1 and CDR2: MNHEY and SVGAGI.

The chain joins TRBV5-4 to TRBJ1-4; D gene ambiguous. The V end was cut by 0 bases, the J end by 1 base, with 7 bases between. Germline values: CDR1 SGHNT, CDR2 YYREEE (reference sequence). This CDR3 has 15 residues. In DNA form, the CDR3 reads TGTGCCAGCAGCTTGGGTGCGGAAACTAATGAAAAACTGTTTTTT. It encodes CASSLGAETNEKLFF.

The chain is built from TRBV7-2 and TRBJ2-7, with 13 bases aligning to TRBD2. The CDR3 spans 18 residues. The V and J ends lost 0 bases and 0 bases, in that order; junction bases with no gene match: 5. Per the germline V gene, CDR1 is SGHTA and CDR2 is FQGNSA. This CDR3 reads CASSLATSGGAYSYEQYF. The CDR3 DNA reads as TGTGCCAGCAGCTTAGCCACTAGCGGGGGGGCCTACTCCTACGAGCAGTACTTC. The full variable domain, its missing parts supplied by reference TRBV7-2 and TRBJ2-7, is GAGVSQSPSNKVTEKGKDVELRCDPISGHTALYWYRQSLGQGLEFLIYFQGNSAPDKSGLPSDRFSAERTGGSVSTLTIQRTQQEDSAVYLCASSLATSGGAYSYEQYFGPGTRLTVT.

This chain uses TRBV7-9 with TRBJ2-7; 7 nucleotides match TRBD1. The V gene's germline CDR1 is SEHNR and CDR2 FQNEAQ (reference sequence). The CDR3 covers 15 residues. J was trimmed by 2 bases and V by 2 bases; bases with no gene match: 6. In nucleotides, the CDR3 is TGTGCCAGCAGCTTAAAGGGACAGACAGCCTACGAGCAGTACTTC. Residues: CASSLKGQTAYEQYF.

The chain recombines TRBV6-5 with TRBJ1-3; maybe TRBD1 (5 bases). This CDR3 contains 13 residues. Germline V gene sequence: CDR1 MNHEY, CDR2 SVGAGI. Trimming removed 8 bases at V and 4 bases at J, with 12 bases between. The CDR3 sequence: CASETGDGNTIYF. CDR3 bases: TGTGCCAGCGAAACAGGCGACGGAAACACCATATATTTT.

As to this clone: This sample includes further DNA sequences coding for the same CDR3. This chain links TRBV19 with TRBJ2-3; the D gene could be TRBD1 or TRBD2 (5 bases each). With 3 bases removed from V and 0 bases from J, the gap between germline ends came to 10 bases. Germline V gene sequence: CDR1 LNHDA, CDR2 SQIVND (reference sequence). The CDR3 contains 15 residues. The CDR3 DNA reads as TGTGCCAGTAGTATCCGGGGCAGGAGCACAGATACGCAGTATTTT. Its protein is CASSIRGRSTDTQYF.

This chain uses TRBV11-3 with TRBJ2-7; D is perhaps TRBD2 (5 bases). This CDR3 region has 15 residues. Trimming pared 0 bases from V and 3 bases from J, leaving 12 bases between. From germline, CDR1 is SGHNT and CDR2 YENEEA. CDR3 loop: CASSLEAGDYYEQYF. DNA for the CDR3: TGTGCCAGCAGCTTAGAGGCAGGAGACTACTACGAGCAGTACTTC.

This chain links TRBV15 with TRBJ2-6; 9 bases match TRBD1. Germline assignment: CDR1 LNHNV and CDR2 YYDKDF (reference sequence). This CDR3 has 19 residues. J gave up 0 bases and V 5 bases, and 11 bases lay outside the gene matches. The CDR3 here is CATSFKYGTGTSGANVLTF. The CDR3 DNA reads TGTGCCACCAGCTTCAAGTACGGGACAGGGACCTCTGGGGCCAACGTCCTGACTTTC. The entire variable domain, with the rest obtained from reference TRBV15 and TRBJ2-6, is as follows: DAMVIQNPRYQVTQFGKPVTLSCSQTLNHNVMYWYQQKSSQAPKLLFHYYDKDFNNEADTPDNFQSRRPNTSFCFLDIRSPGLGDTAMYLCATSFKYGTGTSGANVLTFGAGSRLTVL.

The chain carries TRBV15 and TRBJ2-7, with D uncertain. V was shortened by 0 bases and J by 5 bases, with 11 bases between the two germline ends. Germline V lookup: CDR1 LNHNV, CDR2 YYDKDF (reference sequence). The CDR3 loop spans 14 amino acids. The CDR3 loop reads CATSREGQADEQYF. CDR3 DNA sequence: TGTGCCACCAGCAGAGAAGGCCAAGCCGACGAGCAGTACTTC.

This clone was observed once. This chain uses TRBV29-1 with TRBJ1-1; maybe TRBD1 (5 bases). The V gene's germline CDR1 is SQVTM and CDR2 ANQGSEA. The CDR3 is 13 amino acids. V was clipped by 3 bases and J by 4 bases, with 12 bases between them. The CDR3 region is CSVDVAGSTEAFF. The CDR3 nucleotides read TGCAGCGTTGACGTGGCAGGGAGCACTGAAGCTTTCTTT.

The chain combines TRBV4-2 with TRBJ2-3; no firm D call. V lost 0 bases and J lost 2, with 9 bases in between. This CDR3 contains 15 residues. Germline-derived CDR1 and CDR2 are LGHNA and YNFKEQ. The CDR3 DNA reads TGTGCCAGCAGCCAAGATAGGCGGATCACAGATACGCAGTATTTT. Translation: CASSQDRRITDTQYF.

This clone ranks as medium-sized. V is TRBV20-1 and J is TRBJ2-7; D is unresolved. Germline CDR1 DFQATT, CDR2 SNEGSKA (reference sequence). V gave up 3 bases and J gave up 3 bases, with 6 bases separating them. The CDR3 spans 11 residues. The CDR3 DNA reads TGCAGTGCTAGGGTCGACTACGAGCAGTACTTC. This sequence encodes CSARVDYEQYF.

The V call is TRBV19, the J call TRBJ2-2; D is possibly TRBD1 (6 bases). This CDR3 has 16 residues. Trimming cost V 3 bases and J 1 base, with 12 bases left between them. CDR1 is LNHDA and CDR2 is SQIVND in the germline V gene (reference sequence). DNA for the CDR3: TGTGCCAGTAGTATTTTGGGGGACAAGAACACCGGGGAGCTGTTTTTT. Protein product: CASSILGDKNTGELFF.

V usage is TRBV30 and J usage is TRBJ1-1, with TRBD1 matching over 8 bases. The CDR3 totals 14 residues. After removal of 3 bases from V and 4 bases from J, the junction contained 7 bases not matched to a gene. Germline V gene data show CDR1 as GTSNPN and CDR2 as SVGIG (reference sequence). CDR3 in amino acids: CAWSWQGARTEAFF. The CDR3 region has the DNA TGTGCCTGGAGCTGGCAGGGGGCGCGCACTGAAGCTTTCTTT.

J is TRBJ1-1 and V is TRBV7-2; D not certain. Germline loops: CDR1 SGHTA, CDR2 FQGNSA. Trimming pared 2 bases from V and 0 bases from J, leaving 10 bases between. This CDR3 contains 15 residues. CDR3 loop: CASSLYPVVNTEAFF. DNA for the CDR3: TGTGCCAGCAGCTTATACCCCGTAGTGAACACTGAAGCTTTCTTT.

The sample holds a few counts of this clone. The rearrangement links TRBV4-2 to TRBJ2-7, with 8 positions matching TRBD2. The CDR3 length is 14 residues. V shed 4 bases, J shed 2 bases, and the junction held 4 bases outside the gene matches. Germline lookup yields CDR1 LGHNA and CDR2 YNFKEQ. The CDR3 reads CASSPLAGPYEQYF. The CDR3 DNA reads as TGTGCCAGCAGCCCTCTAGCGGGCCCCTACGAGCAGTACTTC.

The chain employs TRBV19 and TRBJ2-1; D perhaps matches TRBD2 (6 bases). CDR3 length: 16 residues. Germline V CDR1 and CDR2: LNHDA, SQIVND (reference sequence). With 4 bases removed from V and 0 bases from J, the gap between germline ends came to 13 bases. CDR3 residues: CASSRGDGGSYNEQFF. The DNA of the CDR3 is TGTGCCAGTAGTAGAGGGGACGGGGGCTCCTACAATGAGCAGTTCTTC.

This chain uses TRBV4-3 with TRBJ2-3, with 8 bases fitting TRBD2. V dropped 2 bases and J dropped 0; count of bases not matched to a gene: 16. The CDR3 extends over 20 amino acids. Germline V gene lookup returns CDR1 LGHNA and CDR2 YSLEER. DNA for the CDR3: TGCGCCAGCAGCCAAACCCCCGGCGTTAGCGGGGCTTTTAGCACAGATACGCAGTATTTT. It encodes CASSQTPGVSGAFSTDTQYF.

The chain has TRBV3-1 (or the pseudogene TRBV3-2) and TRBJ1-3, with D unresolved. Germline CDR1 and CDR2: LGHDT and YNNKEL (reference sequence). Trimming took off 5 bases at V and 4 bases at J, with 24 bases between the two ends. This CDR3 region has 18 residues. The CDR3 DNA reads as TGTGCCAGCAGCTACAGATCGCTACGAACTCATGAGGGAAACACCATATATTTT. Protein: CASSYRSLRTHEGNTIYF.